The rows below give T cell receptor beta chains drawn from one sample of a study of regulatory T cells in long-lasting Graves disease. TCRdb recomputed calls from the multiplex PCR reads with MiXCR, one row per CDR3 protein. This table has approximately 300,000 distinct CDR3 sequences, 18% appearing once. The sequences come from peripheral blood mononuclear cells (PBMCs), collected at new diagnosis, from a patient treated with antithyroid drugs. These receptors were obtained from a female donor with Graves disease. CDR3s include the opening cysteine and the closing phenylalanine or tryptophan. The D gene is left open where the match is weak. The listing skips clone size in some rows; elsewhere it reads once, few, many or a size class.

TRBJ2-5 TRBV7-9 many NA CASSAREKETQYF TGTGCCAGCAGCGCAAGGGAAAAAGAGACCCAGTACTTC
TRBJ2-7 TRBV6-2/TRBV6-3 NA TRBD2 CASRDPGGSYEQYF TGTGCCAGCAGGGACCCGGGGGGGAGCTACGAGCAGTACTTC
TRBJ2-3 TRBV20-1 few TRBD2 CSARGESSGSSPDTQYF TGCAGTGCTAGAGGCGAATCAAGCGGGAGTTCCCCAGATACGCAGTATTTT
TRBJ2-3 TRBV19 many TRBD1 CASSVGQGGTDTQYF TGTGCCAGTAGTGTTGGACAGGGGGGCACAGATACGCAGTATTTT
TRBJ2-7 TRBV15 many NA CATSSGVGGLSSHEQYF TGTGCCACCAGCAGTGGGGTGGGAGGTTTGAGTTCCCACGAGCAGTACTTC
TRBJ1-2 TRBV6-6 few NA CASSYSSVPGIDGYTF TGTGCCAGCAGTTACTCGTCGGTTCCGGGAATTGATGGCTACACCTTC
TRBJ1-1 TRBV20-1 NA TRBD1 CSARGGDRGPRNTEAFF TGCAGTGCTAGAGGGGGGGACAGGGGGCCCAGAAACACTGAAGCTTTCTTT
TRBJ2-3 TRBV28 few NA CASNLVPSADTQYF TGTGCCAGCAACTTAGTCCCTTCGGCAGATACGCAGTATTTT
TRBJ1-2 TRBV11-3 many NA CASSPPAEDGYTF TGTGCCAGCAGCCCCCCGGCCGAGGATGGCTACACCTTC
TRBJ2-7 TRBV18 NA TRBD2 CASSPGLAQAYEQYF TGTGCCAGCTCCCCAGGACTAGCACAGGCCTACGAGCAGTACTTC
TRBJ2-7 TRBV27 many NA CASSSLPGLVNYEQYF TGTGCCAGCAGTTCCCTCCCGGGACTCGTTAACTACGAGCAGTACTTC
TRBJ2-3 TRBV6-2/TRBV6-3 many NA CASSIAVQTDTQYF TGTGCCAGCAGTATTGCTGTTCAAACAGATACGCAGTATTTT
TRBJ2-7 TRBV18 many TRBD1 CASSPAGPGQGGYEQYF TGTGCCAGCTCACCAGCAGGGCCGGGACAGGGCGGCTACGAGCAGTACTTC
TRBJ2-7 TRBV20-1 many TRBD1 CSAGDRESEQYF TGCAGTGCTGGAGACAGGGAGAGCGAGCAGTACTTC
TRBJ2-7 TRBV7-2 few TRBD2 CASRRISGSSVHEQYF TGTGCCAGCAGGAGGATTAGCGGGAGTAGTGTCCACGAGCAGTACTTC
TRBJ2-7 TRBV3-1 many NA CASSRGEGDEQYF TGTGCCAGCAGCCGTGGTGAGGGTGACGAGCAGTACTTC
TRBJ1-6 TRBV5-1 many NA CASSTSSYNSPLHF TGCGCCAGCAGCACGAGCTCCTATAATTCACCCCTCCACTTT
TRBJ2-1 TRBV6-1 NA TRBD2 CASTPRGREAYNEQFF TGTGCCAGCACCCCCCGGGGGCGGGAGGCTTACAATGAGCAGTTCTTC
TRBJ2-7 TRBV6-1 many NA CASSGVGIYEQYF TGTGCCAGCAGTGGTGTAGGGATCTACGAGCAGTACTTC
TRBJ2-2 TRBV7-9 many TRBD2 CASSPGLAPNTGELFF TGTGCTAGCAGCCCCGGACTAGCACCCAACACCGGGGAGCTGTTTTTT
TRBJ1-5 TRBV28 NA TRBD1 CASSGQGLGNQPQHF TGTGCCAGCAGCGGACAGGGACTGGGCAATCAGCCCCAGCATTTT
TRBJ2-1 TRBV20-1 many NA CSARDFAGAGDNEQFF TGCAGTGCTAGAGATTTTGCGGGAGCAGGGGACAATGAGCAGTTCTTC
TRBJ1-2 TRBV7-9 many NA CASSLEVGAYYGYTF TGTGCCAGCAGCTTAGAAGTAGGGGCTTACTATGGCTACACCTTC
TRBJ2-5 TRBV7-7 many NA CASSLSSYQETQYF TGTGCTAGCAGCTTAAGCTCGTACCAAGAGACCCAGTACTTC
TRBJ2-7 TRBV27 NA NA CASSLSGLPTLYEQYF TGTGCCAGCAGTTTATCTGGCTTACCGACCCTCTACGAGCAGTACTTC
TRBJ2-7 TRBV11-2 many TRBD2 CASSLAAGVVSNFRQYF TGTGCCAGCAGCTTAGCAGCGGGAGTGGTCAGTAATTTCAGGCAGTACTTC
TRBJ2-7 TRBV6-1 many TRBD2 CASTPGLASYEQYF TGTGCCAGTACGCCGGGACTAGCTTCCTACGAGCAGTACTTC
TRBJ1-1 TRBV5-1 many TRBD1 CASSQQQGLNTEAFF TGCGCCAGCAGCCAGCAACAGGGGCTGAACACTGAAGCTTTCTTT
TRBJ2-5 TRBV4-2 many TRBD2 CASSQPGLQEETQYF TGTGCCAGCAGCCAACCGGGACTACAAGAAGAGACCCAGTACTTC
TRBJ2-4 TRBV12-3/TRBV12-4 many NA CASRKQGGLAKNIQYF TGTGCCAGCAGGAAACAGGGTGGACTGGCCAAAAACATTCAGTACTTC
TRBJ2-7 TRBV7-8 NA TRBD2 CASSSQSGSSYEQYF TGTGCCAGCAGCAGCCAGAGCGGGAGTTCCTACGAGCAGTACTTC
TRBJ2-1 TRBV5-1 many TRBD2 CASSFGTSGSSSYNEQFF TGCGCCAGCAGCTTTGGGACTAGCGGCAGTAGCTCCTACAATGAGCAGTTCTTC
TRBJ2-7 TRBV20-1 many TRBD1 CSASYRTGGFEQYF TGCAGTGCTAGTTATCGGACAGGGGGCTTCGAGCAGTACTTC
TRBJ2-1 TRBV11-3 NA NA CASSLAGNTYNEQFF TGTGCCAGCAGTTTGGCGGGCAATACGTACAATGAGCAGTTCTTC
TRBJ2-1 TRBV7-9 many TRBD2 CASSLEWREGYEQFF TGTGCCAGCAGCTTAGAATGGCGGGAGGGCTATGAGCAGTTCTTC
TRBJ1-2 TRBV2 many NA CASSDRGRSGYTF TGTGCCAGCAGTGACCGGGGCCGGTCGGGCTACACCTTC
TRBJ2-3 TRBV9 many TRBD2 CASSVEVAGDDTDTQYF TGTGCCAGCAGCGTAGAGGTAGCGGGGGATGACACAGATACGCAGTATTTT
TRBJ1-6 TRBV12-3/TRBV12-4 many NA CASSPQGFSSPLHF TGTGCCAGCAGTCCACAGGGTTTTAGTTCACCCCTCCACTTT
TRBJ2-3 TRBV5-1 few NA CASSWGRGGTDTQYF TGCGCCAGTTCATGGGGGAGAGGGGGCACAGATACGCAGTATTTT
TRBJ2-3 TRBV10-3 many NA CAIRTPTDTQYF TGTGCCATCAGGACACCAACAGATACGCAGTATTTT
TRBJ2-2 TRBV6-2/TRBV6-3 many TRBD2 CASSYKRETSGELFF TGTGCCAGCAGCTACAAGCGGGAGACCTCCGGGGAGCTGTTTTTT
TRBJ1-1 TRBV5-6 many NA CASSPSPPAEAFF TGTGCCAGCAGCCCCTCCCCCCCGGCTGAAGCTTTCTTT
TRBJ1-2 TRBV6-1 many NA CASRLDYGYTF TGTGCCAGCAGGTTGGACTATGGCTACACCTTC
TRBJ1-1 TRBV9 NA TRBD1 CASSGQGGEEAFF TGTGCCAGCAGCGGACAGGGCGGAGAGGAAGCTTTCTTT
TRBJ2-3 TRBV7-2 once NA CASSPRSSSSTDTQYF TGTGCCAGCAGCCCGAGGTCTAGCTCCAGCACAGATACGCAGTATTTT
TRBJ1-1 TRBV11-2 few NA CASSSPGPTEAFF TGTGCCAGCAGCTCGCCGGGGCCCACTGAAGCTTTCTTT
TRBJ2-3 TRBV28 many NA CASSLMRVYSTDTQYF TGTGCCAGCAGTTTAATGCGGGTTTATAGCACAGATACGCAGTATTTT
TRBJ2-2 TRBV10-2 many TRBD2 CASRGGEDTGELFF TGCGCCAGCAGGGGAGGGGAGGACACCGGGGAGCTGTTTTTT